The source of this T cell receptor beta chain is a study of OX40 agonist ivuxolimab in advanced cancers. Study summary: A partial response was reached by three patients: one with hepatocellular carcinoma and two with cutaneous melanoma.

This table comes from immunoSEQ multiplex PCR, and its TCRdb copy is limited to in-frame clones, with some not included. The sample records over 55,000 clones, 77% being singletons. Study results and limitations: Expanded clones belonging to CD8+ T cells outnumbered, on average, those of CD4+.

About this clone itself: Its antigen is currently unknown.

J was trimmed by 5 bases and V by 9 bases; bases with no gene match: 6. This CDR3 has 13 residues. Germline values: CDR1 ENHRY, CDR2 SYGVKD. The source is an adult with an advanced solid tumor such as melanoma, head and neck, liver or kidney cancer. The sample consisted of CD4+ or CD8+ T cells sorted from blood, taken in a trial of the OX40 agonist ivuxolimab. The chain employs TRBV10-3 and TRBJ2-5; 10 nucleotides align to TRBD1. The CDR3 is CAIGTGVGETQYF. The CDR3 region has the DNA TGTGCCATTGGGACAGGGGTAGGGGAGACCCAGTACTTC.